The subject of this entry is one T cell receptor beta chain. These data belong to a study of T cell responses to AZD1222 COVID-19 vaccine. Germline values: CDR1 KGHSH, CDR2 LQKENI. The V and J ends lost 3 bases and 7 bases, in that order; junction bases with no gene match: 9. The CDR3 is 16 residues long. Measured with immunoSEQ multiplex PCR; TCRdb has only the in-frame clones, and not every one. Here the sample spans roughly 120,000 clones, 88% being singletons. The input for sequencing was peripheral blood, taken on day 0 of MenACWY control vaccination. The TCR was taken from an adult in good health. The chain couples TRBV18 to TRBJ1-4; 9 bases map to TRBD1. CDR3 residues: CASSPATGGAGEKLFF. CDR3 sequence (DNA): TGTGCCAGCTCACCGGCAACAGGGGGCGCGGGTGAAAAACTGTTTTTT.